The sequence of this T cell receptor beta chain was determined in a study of OX40 agonist ivuxolimab in advanced cancers. Broadly, across the study: Ivuxolimab was a fully human IgG2 agonistic monoclonal antibody targeting the costimulatory receptor OX40 (CD134). Intravenous ivuxolimab was administered to patients every 2 weeks at six dose levels: 0.01, 0.1, 0.3, 1.5, 3 and 10 mg/kg. Among the roughly 50 dose-escalation patients, roughly 20 had hepatocellular carcinoma, approximately 15 melanoma, 9 renal cell carcinoma and 9 head and neck cancer. A male proportion of almost 85% and a mean age of around 60 years, ranging from roughly 20 to 80, were recorded for the dose-escalation cohort. Patients were allowed to have had prior anti-PD-1, anti-PD-L1 or anti-CTLA-4 therapy, and 40% of the dose-escalation patients had previously received checkpoint inhibitors. Partial responses were achieved by three dose-escalation patients, of whom one had hepatocellular carcinoma and two had cutaneous melanoma. Peripheral TCRbeta sequencing was intended to test whether TCR sequence diversity was altered and clonal T-cell expansion was caused by ivuxolimab. The paper describes the monotherapy dose-escalation part (N of about 54 patients) of the phase I trial of ivuxolimab. The paper as a whole reports these results and caveats: Low levels of normalized T-cell clonal expansion were also seen in some nonresponding patients. After ivuxolimab, CD8+ T cells had more expanded clones than CD4+ T cells on average. Clonal expansion of both CD4+ and CD8+ blood T cells was observed from baseline to week 6 at doses 0.1 to 3.0 mg/kg. In the 0.1-3.0 mg/kg groups, partial responders had among the lowest normalized peripheral clonal expansion, particularly in CD8+ T cells. Which antigens the clonally expanded peripheral T cells were specific for was not determined.

Genomic DNA was isolated from the sorted cells so that the TCRbeta CDR3 region could be sequenced. The immunoSEQ Assay was used to sequence the TCRbeta CDR3 regions. TCRdb obtained this table from immuneACCESS and retained in-frame rearrangements with V and J assigned. These tables miss some clones; where compared with another copy, unresolved V genes account for less than half of the shortfall, and the remainder is unexplained. This sample lists approximately 60,000 clones; over 65% were detected once. The ten largest clones represent roughly 2.1% of the sample. Patients with a history of autoimmune disease or receiving systemic immunosuppression were excluded from the trial. Peripheral blood for TCR sequencing was collected from all dose cohorts at baseline, on cycle 4 day 1, and on cycle 7 day 1. The samples were taken from a phase I, first-in-human, multicenter, open-label dose-escalation trial of ivuxolimab. Adults with locally advanced or metastatic head and neck squamous cell, hepatocellular, melanoma or renal cell carcinoma were enrolled in the trial. Before TCR sequencing, CD4+ T cells and CD8+ T cells were sorted from peripheral blood as separate populations.

Notes on this clone: Its antigen remains undetermined. No much larger clonotype is one base removed from it; base qualities were not supplied.

The sequence was collected from an adult with an advanced solid tumor such as melanoma, head and neck, liver or kidney cancer. This sample comprised CD4+ or CD8+ T cells sorted from blood, obtained in a trial of the OX40 agonist ivuxolimab.

In nucleotide form, the sequence is TGTGCCAGCAGCTCCTCCATTCAGACTAGCGGTCCTTCTTCCCAGTACTTC. Its translation is CASSSSIQTSGPSSQYF. The chain is assembled from TRBV7-6 and TRBJ2-5; 9 middle bases align to TRBD2. Clipping removes 4 bases from V and 9 bases from J, with 18 as the unmatched junction base count. CDR1 and CDR2 were assigned from the germline V gene as SGHVS and FNYEAQ. The cysteine opens and the phenylalanine closes a CDR3 of 17 amino acids. CDR3 DNA only is kept here, 51 bases in frame from base 1.